This TCR beta chain was sequenced in a study of blood T cell repertoires in COVID-19. Study details: There were acute and convalescent COVID-19 samples, and they came from the United States, Italy and Spain. T cells, B-cell-depleted T cells, or PBMCs provided the cDNA or gDNA that served as material.

The table came from immunoSEQ multiplex PCR; TCRdb's copy has only in-frame clones and leaves some out. The sample lists about 90,000 clones, 91% seen once, with 1.8% in the top ten. This sequence was found in a human donor with active COVID-19. The donor label of this sample is uncertain. The sequenced material came from peripheral blood.

This CDR3 is CASSEATGGSYEQYF. As DNA, the CDR3 is TGTGCCAGCAGTGAAGCAACAGGGGGCTCCTACGAGCAGTACTTC. V is TRBV6-1 and J is TRBJ2-7; TRBD1 aligns across 8 bases. Unmatched junction bases numbered 1, after V lost 0 bases and J lost 0 bases. The CDR3 covers 15 residues. The germline CDR1 and CDR2 sequences are MNHNS and SASEGT.